This T cell receptor (beta chain) was identified in a study of blood T cell repertoires in COVID-19. Looking at the study overall: From the United States, Italy and Spain came samples of acute and convalescent COVID-19. PBMCs, B-cell-depleted T cells, or T cells were the source of the cDNA or gDNA that made up the material.

Sequencing used immunoSEQ multiplex PCR; TCRdb keeps in-frame clones, though not all of them. Of some 100,000 clones in the sample, around 86% were seen once. Those enrolled, adults aged 18 to 89 years, came from 25 or so US areas. Donors of Cohort 3 who recovered were those that had two negative PCRs, clearance, or symptom resolution. Between the trimmed V and J ends, which lost 4 bases and 5 bases, there was a span of 11 bases. The CDR3 consists of 13 residues. The sample was PBMCs or T cells enriched from blood (not recorded which). The clonotype was recovered from a woman aged 50 to 65 who had recovered from COVID-19. The V gene is TRBV12-3 or TRBV12-4, the J gene TRBJ2-5; possible D gene TRBD2, 5 bases. The CDR3 region is CASSSGGSETQYF. Here the CDR3 DNA reads TGTGCCAGCAGTTCGGGTGGGAGCGAGACCCAGTACTTC.